The clone carrying this T cell receptor beta chain has a handful of counts. The antigen remains undetermined. The germline V and J ends were trimmed by 4 bases and 0 bases, with 10 bases remaining between them. Germline V gene lookup returns CDR1 SNHLY and CDR2 FYNNEI. The CDR3 is made up of 15 amino acids. These data belong to a study of lymphopenia after photon versus proton radiotherapy. Study outcomes and limitations: Authors raise, but do not show, better survival with proton therapy. Under photons, naive T cells and diversity fell while effector/memory populations rose. Larger post-nadir TCR diversity loss correlated inversely with survival in deceased patients. Oligoclonal CD8+ Temra expansion after nadir drove photon patients' diversity drop.

Data came from immunoSEQ multiplex PCR; TCRdb stores just in-frame clones and leaves some out. Among 40,000 or so clones listed, 65% to 90% were seen once. Specimen: peripheral blood, collected from a patient treated with photon-based radiotherapy. The sequence derives from a middle-aged man with gastric cancer. J is TRBJ1-5 and V is TRBV2; D may be TRBD1 (5 bases). In DNA, the CDR3 is TGTGCCAGCAGTGGGGGACTTCATAGCAATCAGCCCCAGCATTTT. Protein product: CASSGGLHSNQPQHF.